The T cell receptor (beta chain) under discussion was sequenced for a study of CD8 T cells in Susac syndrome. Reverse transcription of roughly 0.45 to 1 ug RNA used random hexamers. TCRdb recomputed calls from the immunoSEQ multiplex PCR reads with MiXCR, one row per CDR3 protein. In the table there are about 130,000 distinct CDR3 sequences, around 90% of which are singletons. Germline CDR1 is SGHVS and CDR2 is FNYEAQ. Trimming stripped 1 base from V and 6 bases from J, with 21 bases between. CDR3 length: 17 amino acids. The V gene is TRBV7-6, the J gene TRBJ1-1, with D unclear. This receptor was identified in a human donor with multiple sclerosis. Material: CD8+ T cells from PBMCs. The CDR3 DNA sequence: TGTGCCAGCAGCTTAGAATCCGCCTCGACCCTGGCCCCTGAAGCTTTCTTT. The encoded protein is CASSLESASTLAPEAFF.